These T cell receptor beta chains were read from a single sample in a study of T cell responses to AZD1222 COVID-19 vaccine. Assay: immunoSEQ multiplex PCR; the TCRdb copy retains only in-frame clones and omits some. The sample records 100,000 to 150,000 clones, 88% being singletons. Material: peripheral blood, obtained on day 0 of AZD1222 vaccination. The receptors originated from an adult in good health. Each CDR3 is given with its conserved first and last residue. Each record gives: D gene, V gene, clone size, J gene, CDR3 protein, CDR3 DNA. The D gene is left open where the match is weak. The size entry is marked missing in some rows and otherwise reads once, few, many or a size class.

D: TRBD2
V: TRBV6-4
size: NA
J: TRBJ2-5
CDR3: CASSGLAGESGQETQYF
DNA: TGTGCCAGCAGTGGACTAGCGGGAGAGTCTGGCCAAGAGACCCAGTACTTC

D: NA
V: TRBV6-4
size: NA
J: TRBJ2-3
CDR3: CASSDRGSPDTQYF
DNA: TGTGCCAGCAGTGACAGGGGGTCACCAGATACGCAGTATTTT

D: NA
V: TRBV7-9
size: NA
J: TRBJ2-7
CDR3: CASSFGRTNSYEQYF
DNA: TGTGCCAGCAGCTTTGGCCGGACGAACTCCTACGAGCAGTACTTC

D: TRBD1
V: TRBV18
size: NA
J: TRBJ2-2
CDR3: CASSPQGTGATGELFF
DNA: TGTGCCAGCTCACCACAAGGGACAGGGGCTACCGGGGAGCTGTTTTTT

D: TRBD1
V: TRBV6-5
size: NA
J: TRBJ2-7
CDR3: CASSRDRGTKYF
DNA: TGTGCCAGCAGCCGCGACAGGGGGACCAAGTACTTC

D: TRBD2
V: TRBV6-4
size: once
J: TRBJ2-1
CDR3: CASSPGGGANEQFF
DNA: TGTGCCAGCAGTCCGGGCGGGGGGGCCAATGAGCAGTTCTTC

D: NA
V: TRBV14
size: NA
J: TRBJ2-7
CDR3: CASSRIRGLGGSSYEQYF
DNA: TGTGCCAGCAGCCGAATTCGAGGTTTGGGGGGAAGCTCCTACGAGCAGTACTTC

D: NA
V: TRBV11-2
size: once
J: TRBJ2-3
CDR3: CASSRVLSGVPDTQYF
DNA: TGTGCCAGCAGCCGCGTCTTGAGCGGTGTCCCAGATACGCAGTATTTT

D: TRBD1
V: TRBV5-4
size: NA
J: TRBJ2-1
CDR3: CASSSGQGYNEQFF
DNA: TGTGCCAGCAGCTCGGGACAGGGTTACAATGAGCAGTTCTTC

D: TRBD1
V: TRBV9
size: NA
J: TRBJ1-2
CDR3: CASSERFRTGRNYGYTF
DNA: TGTGCCAGCAGCGAGCGATTCCGGACAGGGCGGAACTATGGCTACACCTTC

D: NA
V: TRBV6-2/TRBV6-3
size: NA
J: TRBJ1-3
CDR3: CASSLSGNTIYF
DNA: TGTGCCAGCAGCCTTTCGGGAAACACCATATATTTT

D: TRBD2
V: TRBV10-3
size: NA
J: TRBJ2-7
CDR3: CAVAPSGSSYEQYF
DNA: TGTGCCGTTGCTCCTAGCGGGAGCTCCTACGAGCAGTACTTC

D: NA
V: TRBV28
size: few
J: TRBJ1-2
CDR3: CASRSRAGYTF
DNA: TGTGCCAGCCGCAGTAGGGCTGGCTACACCTTC

D: TRBD2
V: TRBV10-2
size: NA
J: TRBJ2-7
CDR3: CASRTSGLYEQYF
DNA: TGCGCCAGCAGAACTAGCGGCCTGTACGAGCAGTACTTC

D: NA
V: TRBV7-6
size: NA
J: TRBJ2-3
CDR3: CASSLMEDTQYF
DNA: TGTGCCAGCAGCTTAATGGAAGATACGCAGTATTTT

D: NA
V: TRBV11-3
size: NA
J: TRBJ1-1
CDR3: CASSLAPDGTEAFF
DNA: TGTGCCAGCAGCTTGGCTCCGGACGGGACTGAAGCTTTCTTT

D: NA
V: TRBV6-5
size: NA
J: TRBJ1-2
CDR3: CASTLLGGYGYTF
DNA: TGTGCCAGCACCCTACTCGGCGGTTATGGCTACACCTTC

D: NA
V: TRBV6-2/TRBV6-3
size: few
J: TRBJ2-7
CDR3: CASTPRGGVNSYEQYF
DNA: TGTGCCAGCACCCCACGCGGAGGGGTCAACTCCTACGAGCAGTACTTC

D: NA
V: TRBV7-9
size: NA
J: TRBJ2-1
CDR3: CASSLKGGRGDEQFF
DNA: TGTGCCAGCAGCTTAAAGGGGGGAAGGGGCGATGAGCAGTTCTTC

D: NA
V: TRBV24-1
size: NA
J: TRBJ1-4
CDR3: CATSIEESRGEKLFF
DNA: TGTGCCACCAGTATCGAGGAATCACGGGGTGAAAAACTGTTTTTT

D: NA
V: TRBV10-3
size: NA
J: TRBJ1-4
CDR3: CATRMKATNEKLFF
DNA: TGTGCCACCCGGATGAAAGCAACTAATGAAAAACTGTTTTTT

D: NA
V: TRBV28
size: few
J: TRBJ1-2
CDR3: CASIGGNYGYTF
DNA: TGTGCCAGCATTGGGGGTAACTATGGCTACACCTTC

D: NA
V: TRBV6-1
size: NA
J: TRBJ1-2
CDR3: CASSETGPNYGYTF
DNA: TGTGCCAGCAGTGAAACAGGGCCAAACTATGGCTACACCTTC